A single sample gave rise to the 19 T cell receptor beta chains below, sequenced in a study of response to subunit inactivated influenza vaccine. A single record per CDR3 protein comes from TCRdb applying MiXCR to the RT-PCR reads. The sample holds about 170,000 distinct CDR3 sequences, approximately 12% seen once. Another study also made use of these data, one on T cells expressing NK-cell markers. That paper states: Synthesis of TCR beta cDNA relied on 5'RACE template switching carrying UMIs.

The material sequenced was CD8+ T cells sorted from PBMCs, taken 12 days after vaccination. These receptors originate from a man aged 45 to 65 who received an inactivated influenza vaccine.

The chain links TRBV2 to TRBJ2-7; D ambiguous. CDR3 length equals 11 residues. Germline CDR1 is SNHLY and CDR2 is FYNNEI. V gave up 4 bases and J gave up 5 bases, with 6 bases separating them. CDR3 sequence: CASSVVHEQYF. DNA for the CDR3: TGTGCCAGCAGTGTGGTCCACGAGCAGTACTTC.

The chain joins TRBV7-9 to TRBJ2-7; D remains ambiguous. The CDR3 contains 13 residues. CDR1 and CDR2 (germline): SEHNR, FQNEAQ (reference sequence). Trimming left V 8 bases short and J 0 bases short, with 11 bases between. The CDR3 DNA reads TGTGCCAGCCAGGCGGCTAGCTCCTACGAGCAGTACTTC. It yields the protein CASQAASSYEQYF.

This clonotype has just a few counts. The rearrangement joins TRBV30 to TRBJ2-7, with D perhaps given as TRBD1 or TRBD2 (5 bases each). The V gene's germline CDR1 is GTSNPN and CDR2 SVGIG (reference sequence). This CDR3 region has 15 residues. The V and J ends lost 1 base and 7 bases respectively, with 20 bases between them. The CDR3 DNA sequence: TGTGCCTGGAGTGAGCCGGGACGGAGAGTTTGGGAGCAGTACTTC. Amino acid sequence: CAWSEPGRRVWEQYF.

This clonotype has at least ten counts. The CDR3, as DNA: TGCGCCAGCAGACCGGGACAGGACAATTCACCCCTCCACTTT. Translated: CASRPGQDNSPLHF. The chain employs TRBV5-1 and TRBJ1-6; 8 positions match TRBD1. Per germline, CDR1 SGHRS and CDR2 YFSETQ. Trimming cost V 5 bases and J 7 bases; bases outside gene matches: 5. This CDR3 comprises 14 residues.

This clonotype qualifies as medium-sized. In DNA form, the CDR3 reads TGCAGCGTAGAGCAAGGGTTTGACACCCCAGATACGCAGTATTTT. Protein product: CSVEQGFDTPDTQYF. This chain links TRBV29-1 with TRBJ2-3; D unresolved. This CDR3 comprises 15 residues. Germline CDR1 SQVTM, CDR2 ANQGSEA. V lost 6 bases and J lost 4, with 20 bases in between.

Only a few counts were recorded for this clonotype. The V and J genes are TRBV7-9 and TRBJ1-2; 7 nucleotides match TRBD1. There are 14 residues in the CDR3. CDR1 and CDR2 from the germline V gene are SEHNR and FQNEAQ (reference sequence). With V trimmed by 5 bases and J by 6 bases, 9 bases remained unmatched. This CDR3 is CASSTLGGADGYTF. CDR3 nucleotide sequence: TGTGCCAGCAGCACCCTAGGGGGCGCGGATGGCTACACCTTC.

This clonotype has a handful of counts. This chain uses TRBV5-1 with TRBJ2-3; D possibly corresponds to TRBD2 (6 bases). Germline CDR1 is SGHRS and CDR2 is YFSETQ. V lost 3 bases and J 3 bases, leaving 26 bases between the germline ends. The CDR3 spans 19 residues. CDR3 DNA sequence: TGCGCCAGCAGCTACTATAGACAACGATCTAGCGTTCCGACAGATACGCAGTATTTT. Its protein is CASSYYRQRSSVPTDTQYF.

The chain joins TRBV28 to TRBJ1-1, with D possibly being TRBD1 (6 bases). Looked up from germline, CDR1 is MDHEN and CDR2 is SYDVKM. With 1 base removed from V and 0 bases from J, the gap between germline ends came to 15 bases. The CDR3 has 17 amino acids. CDR3 loop: CASSLLVTGAMNTEAFF. The DNA for the CDR3 is TGTGCCAGCAGTTTATTGGTGACAGGCGCTATGAACACTGAAGCTTTCTTT.

The V and J genes are TRBV4-3 and TRBJ2-2; D is unresolved. Trimming removed 0 bases at V and 7 bases at J, with 9 bases between. The CDR3 covers 14 residues. Per the germline V gene, CDR1 is LGHNA and CDR2 is YSLEER. CDR3 region: CASSQDRGLGELFF. Written as DNA, the CDR3 is TGCGCCAGCAGCCAAGATCGTGGCCTCGGGGAGCTGTTTTTT.

V gene TRBV6-2 or TRBV6-3 combines with J gene TRBJ2-1; D ambiguous. Germline assignment: CDR1 MNHEY and CDR2 SVGEGT. The CDR3 extends over 12 amino acids. V was trimmed by 7 bases and J by 3 bases, leaving 7 bases between them. The DNA of the CDR3 is TGTGCCAGCAAAGGCAGCTACAATGAGCAGTTCTTC. Translating it yields CASKGSYNEQFF.

This clonotype has a handful of counts. The V call is TRBV6-5, the J call TRBJ1-5; 7 bases fit TRBD1. Germline lookup yields CDR1 MNHEY and CDR2 SVGAGI. There are 15 residues in the CDR3. The J segment lost 6 bases and the V segment lost 4 bases, leaving 9 bases of the junction unmatched. CDR3 sequence reads: CASSSDREVGQPQHF. CDR3 sequence (DNA): TGTGCCAGCAGTTCAGACAGGGAGGTCGGTCAGCCCCAGCATTTT.

This clonotype was recorded a few times. The V gene is TRBV27, the J gene TRBJ2-5, with a possible D match to TRBD2 (5 bases). The CDR3 is 15 residues long. CDR1 is MNHEY and CDR2 is SMNVEV in the germline V gene (reference sequence). V dropped 5 bases and J dropped 5 bases, with 18 bases sitting between them. CDR3 amino acids: CASSPYGGPMETQYF. CDR3 nucleotides: TGTGCCAGCAGTCCCTATGGAGGACCCATGGAGACCCAGTACTTC.

V is TRBV12-3 or TRBV12-4 and J is TRBJ2-3; D gene ambiguous. The CDR3 runs 14 residues. V lost 3 bases and J lost 0, with 7 bases in between. This CDR3 reads CASSFRQSTDTQYF. CDR3 coding DNA: TGTGCCAGCAGTTTCCGGCAGAGCACAGATACGCAGTATTTT.

The chain couples TRBV19 to TRBJ1-1; D gene unclear. Trimming removed 8 bases at V and 1 base at J, with 8 bases between. The CDR3 loop spans 12 amino acids. Germline V gene data show CDR1 as LNHDA and CDR2 as SQIVND (reference sequence). The CDR3: CASGPGNTEAFF. CDR3 sequence (DNA): TGTGCCAGTGGCCCAGGGAACACTGAAGCTTTCTTT. Together with reference TRBV19 and TRBJ1-1, the CDR3 gives the full variable domain: DGGITQSPKYLFRKEGQNVTLSCEQNLNHDAMYWYRQDPGQGLRLIYYSQIVNDFQKGDIAEGYSVSREKKESFPLTVTSAQKNPTAFYLCASGPGNTEAFFGQGTRLTVV.

The chain has TRBV9 and TRBJ2-1, with 12 bases fitting TRBD2. V gave up 2 bases and J gave up 8 bases; unmatched junction bases: 8. The CDR3 length is 16 residues. Germline CDR1 and CDR2: SGDLS and YYNGEE. CDR3 DNA: TGTGCCAGCAGCGTGTATCTAGCGGGAGGGGTCCATGAGCAGTTCTTC. This translates into CASSVYLAGGVHEQFF.

The V gene is TRBV20-1, the J gene TRBJ2-3; D is ambiguous. Looked up from germline, CDR1 is DFQATT and CDR2 is SNEGSKA (reference sequence). The CDR3 is 15 residues long. V lost 0 bases and J 0 bases, leaving 10 bases between the germline ends. Written as DNA, the CDR3 is TGCAGTGCTAGAGAAAATCACCAGAGCACAGATACGCAGTATTTT. Its protein is CSARENHQSTDTQYF.

This clonotype was observed a handful of times. The V call is TRBV5-5, the J call TRBJ2-5; 8 positions agree with TRBD2. This CDR3 has 14 amino acids. Per the germline V gene, CDR1 is SGHKS and CDR2 is YYEKEE (reference sequence). The V segment lost 5 bases and the J segment 4 bases; nucleotides outside the gene matches: 7. The CDR3 sequence is CASSYGLAGETQYF. As DNA, the CDR3 is TGTGCCAGCAGTTACGGACTAGCAGGAGAGACCCAGTACTTC.

This clonotype was found many times. The J gene is TRBJ1-3, the V gene TRBV12-3 or TRBV12-4; tentatively, D is TRBD1 (6 bases). The CDR3 contains 13 residues. The V and J ends lost 6 bases and 11 bases respectively, with 17 bases between them. The DNA of the CDR3 is TGTGCCAGCAGGGGGGACATGGAATTGGCCATATATTTT. Translated: CASRGDMELAIYF.

This rearrangement joins TRBV27 to TRBJ2-7; no clear D gene. The CDR3 has 14 amino acids. The germline gives CDR1 MNHEY, CDR2 SMNVEV (reference sequence). Trimming removed 3 bases from V and 2 bases from J, with 11 bases in between. CDR3 sequence (DNA): TGTGCCAGCAGTTTTACTACGCAGGCCTACGAGCAGTACTTC. This sequence encodes CASSFTTQAYEQYF.